Listed here are 26 T cell receptor beta chains from one sample, sequenced in a study of early T cells in non-severe SARS-CoV-2 infection. TCRdb itself ran the 5' RACE reads through MiXCR, one entry per CDR3 protein. The table records 90,000 to 100,000 distinct CDR3 sequences, approximately 13% of them present only once. The sequenced sample was whole blood. These receptors were collected from an adult who was a healthcare worker with PCR-confirmed SARS-CoV-2 infection or an uninfected control (not recorded which).

This clonotype was seen ten or more times. The junction shows a germline mismatch at one end, possibly a read error. The V gene is TRBV12-3 or TRBV12-4, the J gene TRBJ2-7; D may be TRBD2 (5 bases). The CDR3 contains 13 residues. In DNA, the CDR3 is TGTGCCAGCAGTTCCCTCGTCCCGGGAACCCAGGTTTGG. Its translation is CASSSLVPGTQVW.

This chain links TRBV10-2 with TRBJ2-1; D unresolved. V was cut by 5 bases and J by 3 bases, with 14 bases left in between. The CDR3 is made up of 15 amino acids. The germline V gene has CDR1 WSHSY and CDR2 SAAADI. The CDR3 sequence is CASSWEFPLYNEQFF. DNA of the CDR3: TGCGCCAGCAGTTGGGAATTTCCCCTCTACAATGAGCAGTTCTTC.

Comments on this clonotype: An end of the junction does not agree with germline; a read error may underlie this. The chain links TRBV5-1 to TRBJ1-5, with no clear D. The CDR3 consists of 15 residues. Germline CDR1 reads SGHRS; CDR2 reads YFSETQ. The chain's CDR3 is CASSLAGIRNQPLHF. CDR3 bases: TGCGCCAGCAGCTTGGCGGGGATCCGCAATCAGCCCCTGCATTTT.

This clonotype was picked up a small number of times. In DNA, the CDR3 is TGTGCCAGCAGTTCCAGCGGGGGGCCGATCTACAATGAGCAGTTCTTC. Translated, it gives CASSSSGGPIYNEQFF. The chain carries TRBV27 and TRBJ2-1, with TRBD2 matching over 9 bases. CDR3 length equals 16 residues. CDR1 is MNHEY and CDR2 is SMNVEV in the germline V gene (reference sequence). V dropped 4 bases and J dropped 3; count of bases not matched to a gene: 7.

This clonotype was seen more than once but under ten times. This chain uses TRBV3-1 with TRBJ2-5; D ambiguous. The CDR3 is 11 amino acids. Trimming removed 5 bases from V and 6 bases from J, with 7 bases in between. Germline lookup yields CDR1 LGHDT and CDR2 YNNKEL (reference sequence). The CDR3 DNA sequence: TGTGCCAGCAGCGCGCGTAAGACCCAGTACTTC. Its protein product is CASSARKTQYF.

This clonotype was counted between two and nine times. The chain is built from TRBV7-9 and TRBJ2-1; D possibly matches TRBD1 or TRBD2 (5 bases each). CDR3 length: 15 amino acids. V shed 5 bases and J shed 2 bases, with 13 bases lying between them. Per germline, CDR1 SEHNR and CDR2 FQNEAQ (reference sequence). CDR3 residues: CASSTGTSTYNEQFF. Here the CDR3 DNA reads TGTGCCAGCAGCACCGGGACCTCCACCTACAATGAGCAGTTCTTC.

This clonotype appeared a few times. The chain links TRBV2 to TRBJ2-3; 14 bases map to TRBD2. V lost 3 bases and J lost 12; bases outside the gene matches: 5. CDR1 is SNHLY and CDR2 is FYNNEI in the germline V gene. The CDR3 sequence is 14 residues long. The chain's CDR3 is CASSEGLAGEHQYF. The DNA of the CDR3 is TGTGCCAGCAGTGAGGGACTAGCGGGGGAGCACCAGTATTTT.

The CDR3 loop reads CASSMQGTDTQYF. DNA for the CDR3: TGTGCCAGCAGTATGCAGGGTACAGATACGCAGTATTTT. The chain combines TRBV2 with TRBJ2-3, with D maybe TRBD1 (5 bases). The germline gives CDR1 SNHLY, CDR2 FYNNEI. This CDR3 contains 13 residues. The ends were cut back, 5 bases at V and 3 bases at J, with 9 bases in the middle. The complete variable domain, with remaining parts taken from reference TRBV2 and TRBJ2-3, reads EPEVTQTPSHQVTQMGQEVILRCVPISNHLYFYWYRQILGQKVEFLVSFYNNEISEKSEIFDDQFSVERPDGSNFTLKIRSTKLEDSAMYFCASSMQGTDTQYFGPGTRLTVL.

Ten or more counts support this clonotype. The rearrangement joins TRBV20-1 to TRBJ1-6; D is uncertain. The CDR3 extends over 17 amino acids. V was cut by 0 bases and J by 3 bases, with 15 bases left in between. In germline, CDR1 is DFQATT, CDR2 SNEGSKA (reference sequence). The CDR3 DNA sequence: TGCAGTGCTAGAGATTCGGAGGATATCTTCTATAATTCACCCCTCCACTTT. Translating it yields CSARDSEDIFYNSPLHF.

This rearrangement joins TRBV28 to TRBJ2-7, with 10 positions matching TRBD1. The CDR3 loop spans 18 amino acids. Germline trimming cut 4 bases from V and 6 bases from J; bases unmatched to any gene: 18. Germline V CDR1 and CDR2: MDHEN, SYDVKM. The CDR3 DNA is TGTGCCAGCAGTTCACGGACAGGGGGAGTCTACCGGGTGCGCGAGCAGTACTTC. Amino acids: CASSSRTGGVYRVREQYF.

CDR3 DNA: TGTGCCAGCAGCCCCCCGAAGGCGCGGACCGATAGCAATCAGCCCCAGCATTTT. It encodes CASSPPKARTDSNQPQHF. This sequence joins TRBV3-2 and TRBJ1-5; the tabulated D call, TRBD1, remains unverified against the DNA. TRBV3-2 is described as a pseudogene. The CDR3 contains 18 residues.

This clonotype appeared a few times. This chain links TRBV29-1 with TRBJ2-1; 7 bases agree with TRBD2. Germline assignment: CDR1 SQVTM and CDR2 ANQGSEA. This CDR3 is built from 13 residues. V was clipped by 4 bases and J by 2 bases; unmatched bases: 2. This CDR3 is CSVAGGTYNEQFF. CDR3 coding DNA: TGCAGCGTTGCGGGGGGAACCTACAATGAGCAGTTCTTC.

This clonotype was seen a few times. The chain has TRBV20-1 and TRBJ2-5, with TRBD2 matching 13 bases. V lost 2 bases to trimming and J lost 3 bases; unmatched junction nucleotides: 3. CDR1 and CDR2 (germline): DFQATT, SNEGSKA (reference sequence). The CDR3 spans 15 residues. CDR3 in DNA: TGCAGTGCTAGACGACTAGCGGGGGGAGAAGAGACCCAGTACTTC. It encodes CSARRLAGGEETQYF.

The rearrangement links TRBV24-1 to TRBJ2-2; D perhaps matches TRBD1 (6 bases). The CDR3 runs to 18 residues. The ends were cut back, 9 bases at V and 1 base at J, with 23 bases in the middle. Germline V gene sequence: CDR1 KGHDR, CDR2 SFDVKD. In DNA form, the CDR3 reads TGTGCCACCCAAGGTCGGCAGGGGATAGTCGGGAACACCGGGGAGCTGTTTTTT. This codes for CATQGRQGIVGNTGELFF.

This clonotype was counted at least ten times. The chain couples TRBV20-1 to TRBJ2-3; possible D gene TRBD2, 5 bases. This CDR3 region has 11 residues. The germline V and J ends were trimmed by 5 bases and 8 bases, with 11 bases remaining between them. The germline CDR1 and CDR2 sequences are DFQATT and SNEGSKA (reference sequence). The CDR3 sequence: CSASDFATQYF. CDR3 DNA sequence: TGCAGTGCTTCGGACTTTGCTACGCAGTATTTT.

Ten or more counts support this clonotype. The rearrangement links TRBV7-8 to TRBJ2-3, with TRBD2 matching 8 bases. CDR3 length equals 16 residues. V was pared by 2 bases and J by 5 bases, with 9 bases of the junction left unmatched. Germline-derived CDR1 and CDR2 are SGHVS and FQNEAQ. CDR3 sequence: CASSLYGRGKGDTQYF. CDR3 in DNA: TGTGCCAGCAGCTTATACGGGAGGGGTAAAGGAGATACGCAGTATTTT.

The J gene is TRBJ1-1, the V gene TRBV2; 8 nucleotides line up with TRBD1. CDR3 length equals 14 residues. With V trimmed by 2 bases and J by 6 bases, 5 bases remained unmatched. Germline lookup yields CDR1 SNHLY and CDR2 FYNNEI. In nucleotides, the CDR3 is TGTGCCAGCAGTGAACAGGGGGCCTACGCTGAAGCTTTCTTT. It yields the protein CASSEQGAYAEAFF.

This clonotype was counted a few times. This chain uses TRBV28 with TRBJ2-2; possibly TRBD2 for D (6 bases). V was shortened by 6 bases and J by 5 bases, with 13 bases between the two germline ends. The CDR3 contains 14 residues. The germline V gene encodes CDR1 MDHEN and CDR2 SYDVKM. CDR3 region: CASRRDWATGELFF. DNA of the CDR3: TGTGCCAGCAGACGGGACTGGGCGACCGGGGAGCTGTTTTTT.

The CDR3 region has the DNA TGTGCCAGCAGCTTAGATGGACAGGCCTATGGCTACACCTTC. Protein: CASSLDGQAYGYTF. The genes are TRBV7-2 and TRBJ1-2, with TRBD1 matching 7 bases. CDR1 is SGHTA, CDR2 FQGNSA, per germline. V was pared by 1 base and J by 4 bases, with 3 bases of the junction left unmatched. The CDR3 totals 14 residues. The full variable domain, rest sourced from reference TRBV7-2 and TRBJ1-2, is GAGVSQSPSNKVTEKGKDVELRCDPISGHTALYWYRQSLGQGLEFLIYFQGNSAPDKSGLPSDRFSAERTGGSVSTLTIQRTQQEDSAVYLCASSLDGQAYGYTFGSGTRLTVV.

The V and J genes are TRBV7-2 and TRBJ2-1; 10 positions agree with TRBD2. V was pared by 5 bases and J by 2 bases, with 6 bases of the junction left unmatched. The germline gives CDR1 SGHTA, CDR2 FQGNSA. The CDR3 sequence is 16 residues long. CDR3 amino acids: CASSPHLAGAYNEQFF. CDR3 DNA: TGTGCCAGCAGCCCCCATCTAGCGGGGGCCTACAATGAGCAGTTCTTC.

The gene calls are TRBV7-2 and TRBJ2-1; unclear D gene. The CDR3 has 13 amino acids. The germline gives CDR1 SGHTA, CDR2 FQGNSA. Trimming pared 2 bases from V and 3 bases from J, leaving 5 bases between. In DNA, the CDR3 is TGTGCCAGCAGCTTATCTCTCTACAATGAGCAGTTCTTC. The encoded protein is CASSLSLYNEQFF.

The chain combines TRBV9 with TRBJ2-3, with 8 bases fitting TRBD1. The germline gives CDR1 SGDLS, CDR2 YYNGEE. The V segment lost 0 bases and the J segment 2 bases; nucleotides outside the gene matches: 8. CDR3 length: 17 residues. Here the CDR3 reads CASSVEQGAQPTDTQYF. CDR3 nucleotides: TGTGCCAGCAGCGTAGAGCAGGGGGCGCAGCCCACAGATACGCAGTATTTT.

The chain links TRBV28 to TRBJ1-4; D is uncertain. Germline V CDR1 and CDR2: MDHEN, SYDVKM. This CDR3 has 13 amino acids. Deletions cut 10 bases from V and 8 bases from J, with 17 bases between. CDR3 sequence: CATSDWAGEKLFF. As DNA, the CDR3 is TGTGCCACCTCTGACTGGGCAGGAGAAAAACTGTTTTTT.

This clonotype was observed a handful of times. The rearrangement uses TRBV6-2 or TRBV6-3 and TRBJ1-1; D gene uncertain. Germline CDR1 MNHEY, CDR2 SVGEGT. The CDR3 loop spans 13 amino acids. Trimming stripped 6 bases from V and 7 bases from J, with 15 bases between. The CDR3 sequence: CASRGWAESEAFF. In nucleotides, the CDR3 is TGTGCCAGCAGGGGGTGGGCAGAAAGTGAAGCTTTCTTT.

This clonotype was observed at least ten times. The chain uses TRBV3-1 and TRBJ2-4; D is possibly TRBD2 (7 bases). Per germline, CDR1 LGHDT and CDR2 YNNKEL (reference sequence). This CDR3 comprises 13 residues. The germline V and J ends were trimmed by 6 bases and 6 bases, with 12 bases remaining between them. The CDR3 here is CASREGGGNIQYF. CDR3 DNA sequence: TGTGCCAGCAGGGAGGGAGGGGGAAACATTCAGTACTTC.

This clonotype occurred many times. The chain carries TRBV20-1 and TRBJ1-1, with D possibly matching TRBD1 (6 bases). From germline, CDR1 is DFQATT and CDR2 SNEGSKA (reference sequence). The CDR3 extends over 14 amino acids. V dropped 0 bases and J dropped 3 bases, with 11 bases sitting between them. The DNA for the CDR3 is TGCAGTGCTAGAGATAGGGGGAGCTACACTGAAGCTTTCTTT. It encodes CSARDRGSYTEAFF.